This TCR beta chain was captured by sequencing in a study of PD-1 blockade in classical Hodgkin lymphoma. This CDR3 is 20 amino acids long. After autologous stem cell transplantation all patients relapsed, and prior brentuximab vedotin exposure differed between cohorts. Sequencing used immunoSEQ multiplex PCR; TCRdb keeps in-frame clones, though not all of them. The sample carries 24,000 or so clones, over 65% recorded once. This clonotype was obtained from a human donor with classical Hodgkin lymphoma. The sequences come from peripheral blood mononuclear cells (PBMCs), collected before the second cycle of nivolumab. The gene calls are TRBV12-2 and TRBJ2-6; TRBD1, the table's D call, lacks a check against the DNA. TRBV12-2 is shown as a pseudogene. The CDR3 spells CASRLVWWTGGIRGANVLTF. Here the CDR3 DNA reads TGTGCAAGTCGCTTAGTTTGGTGGACAGGTGGTATTAGAGGGGCCAACGTCCTGACTTTC.